Listed below are T cell receptor beta chains from one sample, sequenced in a study of shared clonotypes between healthy human individuals. This table comes from immunoSEQ multiplex PCR, and its TCRdb copy is limited to in-frame clones, with some not included. The table shows more than 2,000,000 clones, with approximately 93% occurring only once. The specimen sequenced was naive CD4+ T cells from PBMCs. The receptors were sampled from a young man in good health. Some clones in this sample may be carry-over from other donors' samples. CDR3s include the opening cysteine and the closing phenylalanine or tryptophan. Each record gives: V gene, clone size, J gene, D gene, CDR3 protein, CDR3 DNA. The D gene is left open where the match is weak. Clone size is stated in some rows and not others, as once, few, many or a class when expanded.

TRBV18,-,TRBJ2-5,TRBD2,CASSPVGRRETQYF,TGTGCCAGCTCACCAGTCGGGAGGCGCGAGACCCAGTACTTC
TRBV5-1,-,TRBJ2-3,-,CASSPSGSADTQYF,TGCGCCAGCAGCCCGTCGGGATCAGCAGATACGCAGTATTTT
TRBV5-4,-,TRBJ2-1,-,CASSLGLSREQFF,TGTGCCAGCAGCTTAGGTCTCTCCCGTGAGCAGTTCTTC
TRBV6-6,once,TRBJ1-2,TRBD1,CASSYSGDRGYGYTF,TGTGCCAGCAGTTACTCAGGGGACAGGGGCTATGGCTACACCTTC
TRBV2,-,TRBJ2-3,TRBD1,CASKGDRGRTDTQYF,TGTGCCAGCAAGGGGGACAGGGGGCGTACAGATACGCAGTATTTT
TRBV6-5,once,TRBJ2-7,-,CASSSGPNYEQYF,TGTGCCAGCAGTTCCGGGCCTAACTACGAGCAGTACTTC
TRBV11-2,-,TRBJ2-5,TRBD2,CASSLGVAGGRETQYF,TGTGCCAGCAGCTTAGGAGTAGCGGGAGGGCGAGAGACCCAGTACTTC
TRBV4-1,-,TRBJ2-3,-,CASSQPWADTQYF,TGCGCCAGCAGCCAACCATGGGCAGATACGCAGTATTTT
TRBV30,-,TRBJ1-3,-,CAWNGVLGNTIYF,TGTGCCTGGAATGGGGTTCTAGGAAACACCATATATTTT
TRBV28,once,TRBJ1-1,-,CASSLGADRPVGEAFF,TGTGCCAGCAGTTTGGGCGCCGACAGGCCAGTTGGGGAAGCTTTCTTT
TRBV2,-,TRBJ2-7,-,CASSTWDFYEQYF,TGTGCCAGCAGTACCTGGGACTTCTACGAGCAGTACTTC
TRBV6-5,-,TRBJ2-7,TRBD1,CASNPTSGTEYF,TGTGCCAGCAACCCTACCTCCGGGACAGAGTACTTC
TRBV29-1,-,TRBJ2-5,-,CSVVGQYYQETQYF,TGCAGCGTTGTAGGGCAGTACTACCAAGAGACCCAGTACTTC
TRBV29-1,once,TRBJ2-7,TRBD2,CSVEVGLALEQYF,TGCAGCGTTGAAGTAGGACTAGCTTTGGAGCAGTACTTC
TRBV6-1,once,TRBJ1-5,TRBD1,CASSEWGQRNQPQHF,TGTGCCAGCAGTGAATGGGGACAGAGAAATCAGCCCCAGCATTTT
TRBV21-1,-,TRBJ2-6,-,CASPRDRPGANVLTF,TGTGCCAGCCCACGTGACAGGCCTGGGGCCAACGTCCTGACTTTC
TRBV4-2,-,TRBJ1-1,-,CASSQEVLGNTEAFF,TGTGCCAGCAGCCAAGAAGTCCTGGGAAACACTGAAGCTTTCTTT
TRBV5-1,-,TRBJ2-6,-,CASRDSSGANVLTF,TGCGCCAGCAGGGACAGCTCTGGGGCCAACGTCCTGACTTTC
TRBV4-1,-,TRBJ2-3,-,CASSQPPGRGSTDTQYF,TGCGCCAGCAGCCAACCCCCTGGGCGGGGCAGCACAGATACGCAGTATTTT
TRBV10-3,few,TRBJ1-1,-,CAISESLQDIEAFF,TGTGCCATCAGTGAGTCATTACAGGATATTGAAGCTTTCTTT
TRBV6-6,-,TRBJ1-1,-,CASSYREGTEAFF,TGTGCCAGCAGTTACAGGGAGGGAACTGAAGCTTTCTTT
TRBV5-4,-,TRBJ2-5,-,CASSHTGETQYF,TGTGCCAGCAGCCACACCGGAGAGACCCAGTACTTC
TRBV4-1,-,TRBJ1-4,-,CASSQEGTDGKLFF,TGCGCCAGCAGCCAAGAAGGGACTGACGGAAAACTGTTTTTT
TRBV19,-,TRBJ2-5,TRBD1,CASSQWAGGLGETQYF,TGTGCCAGTAGTCAGTGGGCAGGGGGCCTGGGAGAGACCCAGTACTTC
TRBV28,-,TRBJ2-6,-,CASSLTGSGANVLTF,TGTGCCAGCAGTCTAACAGGCTCTGGGGCCAACGTCCTGACTTTC
TRBV5-5,-,TRBJ1-1,-,CASSLRVLNTEAFF,TGTGCCAGCAGCTTAAGGGTCTTGAACACTGAAGCTTTCTTT
TRBV2,-,TRBJ1-1,-,CASSLQAISEAFF,TGTGCCAGCAGCCTACAGGCAATTTCTGAAGCTTTCTTT